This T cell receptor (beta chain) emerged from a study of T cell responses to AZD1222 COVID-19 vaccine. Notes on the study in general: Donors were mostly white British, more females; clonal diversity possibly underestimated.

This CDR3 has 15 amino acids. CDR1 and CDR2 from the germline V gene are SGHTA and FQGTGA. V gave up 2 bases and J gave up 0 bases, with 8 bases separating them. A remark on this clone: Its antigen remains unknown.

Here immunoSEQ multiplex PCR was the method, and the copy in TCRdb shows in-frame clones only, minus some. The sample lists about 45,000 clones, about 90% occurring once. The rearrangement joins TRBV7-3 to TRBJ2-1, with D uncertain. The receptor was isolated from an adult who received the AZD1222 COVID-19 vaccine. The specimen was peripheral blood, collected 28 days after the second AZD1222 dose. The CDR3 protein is CASSLGGNSYNEQFF. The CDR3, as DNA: TGTGCCAGCAGCTTAGGCGGAAACTCCTACAATGAGCAGTTCTTC. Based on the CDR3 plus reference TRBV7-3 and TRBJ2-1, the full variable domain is GAGVSQTPSNKVTEKGKYVELRCDPISGHTALYWYRQSLGQGPEFLIYFQGTGAADDSGLPNDRFFAVRPEGSVSTLKIQRTERGDSAVYLCASSLGGNSYNEQFFGPGTRLTVL.